A selection of T cell receptor beta chains follows, all from one sample in a study of T-cell reconstitution after alpha-beta-depleted transplantation in children. TCRdb re-called the PCR reads with MiXCR, one entry per CDR3 protein. The sample includes roughly 790,000 distinct CDR3 sequences, 15% to 20% of them seen just once. This material consisted of PBMCs, mostly from graft donor cells, taken 360 days after TCRalphabeta/CD19-depleted stem cell transplant. The receptors stem from a male patient younger than 18 who had a stem cell transplant for acute lymphoblastic leukemia, so the T cells may come from the graft donor. Both conserved end residues are part of each CDR3. D genes are given only for firm matches. Expanded clones get a size class; other rows say once, few or many, or leave the size out.

d_gene,v_gene,abundance,j_gene,CDR3nt,CDR3aa
NA,TRBV12-3/TRBV12-4,many,TRBJ2-2,TGTGCCAGCAGCGGTTCCCCTCGGGGGCTCACCGGGGAGCTGTTTTTT,CASSGSPRGLTGELFF
NA,TRBV7-8,many,TRBJ2-7,TGTGCCAGCAGTTCCACAGGGGGCCTTAGCGGGAGTGCGGTCTACGAGCAGTACTTC,CASSSTGGLSGSAVYEQYF
NA,TRBV27,NA,TRBJ2-7,TGTGCCAGCAGTTTAAGGGGACATACCTCCTACGAGCAGTACTTC,CASSLRGHTSYEQYF
NA,TRBV11-2,many,TRBJ2-3,TGTGCCAGCAGCTTATTAAACGGGATACCCCTCAGCGTAGATACGCAGTATTTT,CASSLLNGIPLSVDTQYF
NA,TRBV4-1,few,TRBJ2-7,TGCGCCAGCAGCCACCTGGACAGCTACGAGCAGTACTTC,CASSHLDSYEQYF
NA,TRBV4-2,few,TRBJ1-1,TGTGCCAGCAGCCACCCCAGGGGCATGAACACTGAAGCTTTCTTT,CASSHPRGMNTEAFF
NA,TRBV7-9,few,TRBJ2-7,TGTGCCAGCTCCCGGATTAACGAGCAGTACTTC,CASSRINEQYF
TRBD2,TRBV24-1,few,TRBJ2-5,TGTGCCACCAGTGATTCGCCGGGACTAGCGGGGACCCAGTACTTC,CATSDSPGLAGTQYF
NA,TRBV12-3/TRBV12-4,NA,TRBJ2-7,TGTGCCAGCAGTGCCCCGCTACAGGCCTCCTACGAGCAGTACTTC,CASSAPLQASYEQYF
NA,TRBV20-1,NA,TRBJ2-1,TGCAGTGCTAGAGTGAGCGGTCGGAAGAATGAGCAGTTCTTC,CSARVSGRKNEQFF
TRBD2,TRBV3-1,NA,TRBJ2-2,TGTGCCAGCAGCCCGTTAGCGGGGTCGAACACCGGGGAGCTGTTTTTT,CASSPLAGSNTGELFF